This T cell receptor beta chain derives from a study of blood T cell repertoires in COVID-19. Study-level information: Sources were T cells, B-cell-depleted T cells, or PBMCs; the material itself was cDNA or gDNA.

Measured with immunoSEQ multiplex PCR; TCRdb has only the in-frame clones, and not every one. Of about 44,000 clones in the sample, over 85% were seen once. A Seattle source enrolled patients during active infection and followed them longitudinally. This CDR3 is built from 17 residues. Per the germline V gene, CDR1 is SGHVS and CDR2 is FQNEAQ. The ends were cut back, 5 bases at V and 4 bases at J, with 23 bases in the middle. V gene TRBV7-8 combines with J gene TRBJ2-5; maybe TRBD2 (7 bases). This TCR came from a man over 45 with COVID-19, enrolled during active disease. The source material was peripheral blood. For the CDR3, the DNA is TGTGCCAGCAGCCATCAGAGAGCGGGGCAGGGGAGAGAGACCCAGTACTTC. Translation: CASSHQRAGQGRETQYF.